This T cell receptor (beta chain) was sequenced in a study of OX40 agonist ivuxolimab in advanced cancers. About the full investigation: Ivuxolimab, which targeted the costimulatory receptor OX40 (CD134), was an agonistic, fully human IgG2 monoclonal antibody. Intravenous ivuxolimab was administered to patients every 2 weeks at six dose levels: 0.01, 0.1, 0.3, 1.5, 3 and 10 mg/kg. Of the approximately 50 dose-escalation patients, hepatocellular carcinoma was present in 19, melanoma in approximately 15, renal cell carcinoma in 9 and head and neck cancer in 9. A male proportion of 75% to 85% and a mean age of 60 years, ranging from 23 to 79, were recorded for the dose-escalation cohort. Patients were allowed to have had prior anti-PD-1, anti-PD-L1 or anti-CTLA-4 therapy, and 30% to 50% of the dose-escalation patients had previously received checkpoint inhibitors. Three dose-escalation patients achieved partial responses, one with hepatocellular carcinoma and two with cutaneous melanoma. Peripheral TCRbeta sequencing aimed to test whether ivuxolimab altered TCR sequence diversity and caused clonal T-cell expansion. The paper reports the monotherapy dose-escalation portion (N ≈ 50 patients) of the phase I ivuxolimab trial.

Genomic DNA was isolated from the sorted cells so that the TCRbeta CDR3 region could be sequenced. The immunoSEQ Assay was used to sequence the TCRbeta CDR3 regions. Imported from immuneACCESS, the table was reduced by TCRdb to in-frame sequences with V and J called. These copies leave out some clones; in studies compared against another copy, an unresolved V gene accounts for under half, and the cause of the remainder is not known. The sample yields approximately 81,000 clones; about 84% were counted once. Of the sample, more than 3.5% is held by the ten largest clones. The cysteine opens and the phenylalanine closes a CDR3 of 14 amino acids. CDR3 DNA is the only sequence kept; it has 42 bases, read in frame from the first base. Based on the germline V gene, the CDR1 and CDR2 sequences are MRHNA and SNTAGT. After removal of 4 bases from V and 2 bases from J, the junction retains 2 bases not matched to a gene.

Comment on this clone: Its binding antigen is unknown. Base qualities are missing; no much larger clone stands one base away.

What the work shows at the level of the full study, not this receptor alone: Clonal expansion of both CD4+ and CD8+ blood T cells was observed from baseline to week 6 at doses 0.1 to 3.0 mg/kg. The antigen specificity of the clonally expanded peripheral T cells was not determined. In partial responders in the 0.1-3.0 mg/kg groups, normalized peripheral clonal expansion was found to be among the lowest, especially among CD8+ T cells. After ivuxolimab, more expanded clones were found on average in CD8+ T cells than in CD4+ T cells. Low levels of normalized T-cell clonal expansion were also seen in some patients who did not respond.

Patients with autoimmune disease history or receiving systemic immunosuppression were excluded from the trial. Peripheral blood for TCR sequencing was collected from all dose cohorts at baseline, on cycle 4 day 1, and on cycle 7 day 1. The samples were taken from a phase I, first-in-human, multicenter, open-label dose-escalation trial of ivuxolimab. Adults with locally advanced or metastatic melanoma, renal cell carcinoma, hepatocellular carcinoma or head and neck squamous cell carcinoma were enrolled in the trial. Before TCR sequencing, CD4+ T cells and CD8+ T cells were sorted from peripheral blood as separate populations.

This receptor was identified in an adult with an advanced solid tumor such as melanoma, head and neck, liver or kidney cancer. The chain uses TRBV6-4 and TRBJ1-2, with 9 middle bases fitting TRBD1. Sample: CD4+ or CD8+ T cells sorted from blood, taken in a trial of the OX40 agonist ivuxolimab. The CDR3 region has the sequence CASSAGTGNYGYTF. The sequence in DNA is TGTGCCAGCAGTGCCGGGACAGGGAACTATGGCTACACCTTC.